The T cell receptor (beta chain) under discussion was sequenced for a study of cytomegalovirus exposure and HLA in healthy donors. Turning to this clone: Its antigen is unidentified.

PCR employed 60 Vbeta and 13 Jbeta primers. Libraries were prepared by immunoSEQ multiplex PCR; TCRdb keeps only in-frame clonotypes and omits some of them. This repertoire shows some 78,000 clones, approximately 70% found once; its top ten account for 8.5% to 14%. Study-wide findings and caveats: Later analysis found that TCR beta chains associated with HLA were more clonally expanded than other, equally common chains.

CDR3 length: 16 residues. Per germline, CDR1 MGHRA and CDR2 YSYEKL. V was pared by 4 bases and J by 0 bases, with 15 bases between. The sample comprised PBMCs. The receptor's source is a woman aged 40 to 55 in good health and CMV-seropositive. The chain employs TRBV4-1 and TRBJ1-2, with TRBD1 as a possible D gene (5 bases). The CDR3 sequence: CASSLTSTVTNYGYTF. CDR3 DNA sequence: TGCGCCAGCAGCCTCACCTCGACAGTTACTAACTATGGCTACACCTTC.